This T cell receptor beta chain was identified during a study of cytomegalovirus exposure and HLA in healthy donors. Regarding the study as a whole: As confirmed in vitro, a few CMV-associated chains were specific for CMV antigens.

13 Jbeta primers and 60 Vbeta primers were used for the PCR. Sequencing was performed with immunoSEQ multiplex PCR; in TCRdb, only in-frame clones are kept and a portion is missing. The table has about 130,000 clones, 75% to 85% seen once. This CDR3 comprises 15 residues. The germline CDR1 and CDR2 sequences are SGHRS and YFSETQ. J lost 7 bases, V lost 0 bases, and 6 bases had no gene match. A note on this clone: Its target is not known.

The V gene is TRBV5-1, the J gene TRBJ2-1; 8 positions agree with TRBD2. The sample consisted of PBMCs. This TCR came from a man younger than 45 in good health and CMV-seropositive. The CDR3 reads CASSLGRGGTNEQFF. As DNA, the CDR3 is TGCGCCAGCAGCTTGGGACGGGGGGGAACAAATGAGCAGTTCTTC.